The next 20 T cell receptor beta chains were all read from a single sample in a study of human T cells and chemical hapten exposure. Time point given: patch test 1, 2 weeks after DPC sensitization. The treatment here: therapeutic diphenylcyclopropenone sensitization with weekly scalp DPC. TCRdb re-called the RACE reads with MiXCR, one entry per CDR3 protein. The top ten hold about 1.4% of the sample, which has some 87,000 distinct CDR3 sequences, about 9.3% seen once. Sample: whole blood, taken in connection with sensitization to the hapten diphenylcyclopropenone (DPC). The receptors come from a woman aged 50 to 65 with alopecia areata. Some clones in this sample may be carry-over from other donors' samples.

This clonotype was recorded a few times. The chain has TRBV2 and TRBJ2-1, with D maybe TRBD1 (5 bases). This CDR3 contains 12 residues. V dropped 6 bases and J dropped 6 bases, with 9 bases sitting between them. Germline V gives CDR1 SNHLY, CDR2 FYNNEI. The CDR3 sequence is CASSTGRNEQFF. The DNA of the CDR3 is TGTGCCAGCAGCACAGGACGCAATGAGCAGTTCTTC.

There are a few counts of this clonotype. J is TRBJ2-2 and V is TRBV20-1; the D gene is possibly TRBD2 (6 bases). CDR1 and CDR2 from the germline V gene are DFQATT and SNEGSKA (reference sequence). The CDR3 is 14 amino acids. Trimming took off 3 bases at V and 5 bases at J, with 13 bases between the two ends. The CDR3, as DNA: TGCAGTGCTAGGGAACTAGCAAAGACCGGGGAGCTGTTTTTT. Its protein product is CSARELAKTGELFF.

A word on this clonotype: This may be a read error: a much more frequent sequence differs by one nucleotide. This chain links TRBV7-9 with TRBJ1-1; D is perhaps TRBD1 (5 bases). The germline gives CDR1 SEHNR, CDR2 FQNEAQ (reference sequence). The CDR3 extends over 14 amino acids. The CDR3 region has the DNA TGTGTCAGCAGCCCCGGGGCCCTGAGTACTGAAGCTTTCTTT. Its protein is CVSSPGALSTEAFF.

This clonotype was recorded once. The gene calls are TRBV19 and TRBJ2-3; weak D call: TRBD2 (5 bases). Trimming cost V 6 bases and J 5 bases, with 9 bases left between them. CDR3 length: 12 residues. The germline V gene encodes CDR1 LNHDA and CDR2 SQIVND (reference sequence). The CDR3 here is CASRNGGDTQYF. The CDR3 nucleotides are TGTGCCAGTAGGAATGGAGGAGATACGCAGTATTTT.

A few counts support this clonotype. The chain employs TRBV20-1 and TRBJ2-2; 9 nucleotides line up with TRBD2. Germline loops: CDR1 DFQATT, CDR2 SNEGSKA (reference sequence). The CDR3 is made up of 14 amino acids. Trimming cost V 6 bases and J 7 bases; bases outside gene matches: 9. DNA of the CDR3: TGCAGTGCATTAGCGGGAGACAGGAACGGGGAGCTGTTTTTT. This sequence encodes CSALAGDRNGELFF.

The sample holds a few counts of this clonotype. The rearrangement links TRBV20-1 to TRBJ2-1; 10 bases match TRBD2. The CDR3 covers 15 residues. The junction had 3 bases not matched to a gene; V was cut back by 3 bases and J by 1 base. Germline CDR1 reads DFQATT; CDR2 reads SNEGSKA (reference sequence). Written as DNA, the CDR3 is TGCAGTGCTAGCCTAGCGGGGGTATCCTACAATGAGCAGTTCTTC. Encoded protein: CSASLAGVSYNEQFF.

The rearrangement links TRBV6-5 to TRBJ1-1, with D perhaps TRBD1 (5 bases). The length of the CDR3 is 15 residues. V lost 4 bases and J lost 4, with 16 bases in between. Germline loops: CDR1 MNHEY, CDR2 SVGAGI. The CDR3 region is CASSSPGPWVTEAFF. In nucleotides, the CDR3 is TGTGCCAGCAGTTCCCCAGGGCCTTGGGTCACTGAAGCTTTCTTT.

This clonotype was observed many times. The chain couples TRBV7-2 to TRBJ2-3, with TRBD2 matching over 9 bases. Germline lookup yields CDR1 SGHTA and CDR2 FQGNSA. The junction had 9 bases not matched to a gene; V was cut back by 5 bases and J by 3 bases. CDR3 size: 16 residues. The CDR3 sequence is CASSLIGLARTDTQYF. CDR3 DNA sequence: TGTGCCAGCAGCCTCATCGGACTAGCGAGAACAGATACGCAGTATTTT.

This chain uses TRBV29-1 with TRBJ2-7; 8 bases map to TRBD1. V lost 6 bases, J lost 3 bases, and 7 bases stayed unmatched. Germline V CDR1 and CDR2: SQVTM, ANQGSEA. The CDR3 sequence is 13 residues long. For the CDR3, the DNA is TGCAGCGTGGCATCGGACAGGGTCTACGAGCAGTACTTC. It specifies CSVASDRVYEQYF.

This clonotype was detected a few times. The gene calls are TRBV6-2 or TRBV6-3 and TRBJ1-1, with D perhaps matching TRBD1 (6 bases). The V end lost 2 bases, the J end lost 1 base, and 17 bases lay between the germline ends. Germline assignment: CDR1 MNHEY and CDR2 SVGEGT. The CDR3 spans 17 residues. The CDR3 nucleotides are TGTGCCAGCAGTTACCCGATTTGGGGGGGCCAGAACACTGAAGCTTTCTTT. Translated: CASSYPIWGGQNTEAFF.

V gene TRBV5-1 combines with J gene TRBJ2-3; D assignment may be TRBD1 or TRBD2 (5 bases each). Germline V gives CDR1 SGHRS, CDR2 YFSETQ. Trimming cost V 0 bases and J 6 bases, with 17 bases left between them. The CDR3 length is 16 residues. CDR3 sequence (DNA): TGCGCCAGCAGCTTGGCCGAGGCAGGGAGTGGTGATACGCAGTATTTT. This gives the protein CASSLAEAGSGDTQYF.

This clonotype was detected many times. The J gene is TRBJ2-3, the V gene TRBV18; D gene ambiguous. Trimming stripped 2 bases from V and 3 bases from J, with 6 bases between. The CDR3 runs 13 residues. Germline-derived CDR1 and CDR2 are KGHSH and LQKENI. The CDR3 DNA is TGTGCCAGCTCACCAATGAGGACAGATACGCAGTATTTT. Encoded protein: CASSPMRTDTQYF.

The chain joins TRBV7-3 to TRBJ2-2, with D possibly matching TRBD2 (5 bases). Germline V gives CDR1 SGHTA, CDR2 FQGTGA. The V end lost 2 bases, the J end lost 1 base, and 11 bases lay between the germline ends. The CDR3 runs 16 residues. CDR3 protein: CASSLLTSGNTGELFF. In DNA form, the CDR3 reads TGTGCCAGCAGCTTATTAACCAGCGGGAACACCGGGGAGCTGTTTTTT.

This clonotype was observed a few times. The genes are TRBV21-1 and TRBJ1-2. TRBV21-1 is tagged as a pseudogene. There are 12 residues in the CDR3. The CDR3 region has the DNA TGTGCCAGCCCCGACATTAGAGGTGGCTACACCTTC. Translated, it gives CASPDIRGGYTF.

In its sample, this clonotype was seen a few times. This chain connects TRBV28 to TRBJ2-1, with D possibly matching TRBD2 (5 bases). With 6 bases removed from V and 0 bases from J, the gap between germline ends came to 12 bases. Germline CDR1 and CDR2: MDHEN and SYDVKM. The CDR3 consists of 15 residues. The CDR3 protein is CASSPSGLSYNEQFF. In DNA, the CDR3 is TGTGCCAGCAGCCCCTCCGGACTCTCCTACAATGAGCAGTTCTTC.

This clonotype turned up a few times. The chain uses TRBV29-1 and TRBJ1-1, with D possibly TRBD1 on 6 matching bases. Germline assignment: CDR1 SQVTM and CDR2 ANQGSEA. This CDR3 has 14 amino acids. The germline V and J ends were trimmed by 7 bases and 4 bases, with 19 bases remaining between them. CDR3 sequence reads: CSAHTGPRGTEAFF. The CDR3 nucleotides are TGCAGCGCCCACACAGGTCCCAGGGGCACTGAAGCTTTCTTT.

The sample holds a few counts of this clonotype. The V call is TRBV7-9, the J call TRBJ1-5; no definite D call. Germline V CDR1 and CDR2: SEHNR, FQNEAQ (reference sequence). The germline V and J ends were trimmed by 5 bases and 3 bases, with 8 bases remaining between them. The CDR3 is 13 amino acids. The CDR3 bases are TGTGCCAGCAGCAAGGGATTCAATCAGCCCCAGCATTTT. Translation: CASSKGFNQPQHF.

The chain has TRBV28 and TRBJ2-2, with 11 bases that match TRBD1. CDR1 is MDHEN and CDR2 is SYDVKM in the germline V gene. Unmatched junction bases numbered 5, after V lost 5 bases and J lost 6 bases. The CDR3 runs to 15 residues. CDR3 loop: CASSPRDRGAGELFF. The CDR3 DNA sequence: TGTGCCAGCAGTCCTCGGGACAGGGGGGCCGGGGAGCTGTTTTTT. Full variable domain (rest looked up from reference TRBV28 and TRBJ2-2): DVKVTQSSRYLVKRTGEKVFLECVQDMDHENMFWYRQDPGLGLRLIYFSYDVKMKEKGDIPEGYSVSREKKERFSLILESASTNQTSMYLCASSPRDRGAGELFFGEGSRLTVL.

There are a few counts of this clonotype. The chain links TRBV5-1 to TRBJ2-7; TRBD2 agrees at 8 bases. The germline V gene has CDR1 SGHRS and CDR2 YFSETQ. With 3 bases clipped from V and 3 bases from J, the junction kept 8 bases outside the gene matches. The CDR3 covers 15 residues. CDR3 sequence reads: CASSSTSGFFYEQYF. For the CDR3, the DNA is TGCGCCAGCAGCTCTACTAGCGGTTTCTTCTACGAGCAGTACTTC.

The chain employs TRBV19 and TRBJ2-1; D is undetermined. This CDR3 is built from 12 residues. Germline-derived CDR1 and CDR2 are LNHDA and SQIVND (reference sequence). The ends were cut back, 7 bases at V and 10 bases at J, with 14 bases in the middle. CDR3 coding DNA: TGTGCCAGTACTACCCACGGGCGGGAGCAGTTCTTC. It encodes CASTTHGREQFF.